This note documents a single T cell receptor beta chain sequence. Antigen: not known. It was with 60 Vbeta and 13 Jbeta primers that the PCR ran. TCRdb's copy holds only in-frame clones and misses some; the assay was immunoSEQ multiplex PCR. The repertoire holds 200,000 to 250,000 clones, approximately 88% seen once, with approximately 0.71% in the top ten. The record originates from a study of cytomegalovirus exposure and HLA in healthy donors. Study-level results: Overall, roughly 150 TCR beta chains were annotated as cytomegalovirus-associated.

Material: PBMCs. The sequence was obtained from a boy younger than 10 in good health and CMV-seronegative.

CDR3 residues: CASRPSGSDNEQFF. In DNA form, the CDR3 reads TGTGCCAGCAGGCCCAGCGGGAGCGACAATGAGCAGTTCTTC. The V gene is TRBV6-4, the J gene TRBJ2-1; TRBD2 aligns across 8 bases. V dropped 6 bases and J dropped 5; count of bases not matched to a gene: 6. The CDR3 runs to 14 residues. The germline gives CDR1 MRHNA, CDR2 SNTAGT.